This T cell receptor beta chain comes out of a study of shared clonotypes between healthy human individuals. Study-level information: The study used three CD4 naive, three CD4 memory, two CD8 naive and one CD8 memory plate per donor.

The naive CD8 fraction comprised CD45RO-negative cells positively selected for CCR7 and excluded terminally differentiated effector memory CD45RA+ cells. Some clones are missing from TCRdb's copy, which holds only in-frame ones; the method was immunoSEQ multiplex PCR. The table has millions of clones, roughly 95% seen once. The CDR3 contains 17 residues. V lost 3 bases and J lost 7; bases outside the gene matches: 14. Per germline, CDR1 MNHEY and CDR2 SMNVEV (reference sequence). The TCR comes from a young man in good health. This chain links TRBV27 with TRBJ1-2, with TRBD1 matching over 10 bases. Specimen: naive CD8+ T cells sorted from blood. This CDR3 is CASSFLGQGPHFAGYTF. For the CDR3, the DNA is TGTGCCAGCAGTTTTTTGGGACAGGGGCCCCATTTTGCTGGCTACACCTTC.